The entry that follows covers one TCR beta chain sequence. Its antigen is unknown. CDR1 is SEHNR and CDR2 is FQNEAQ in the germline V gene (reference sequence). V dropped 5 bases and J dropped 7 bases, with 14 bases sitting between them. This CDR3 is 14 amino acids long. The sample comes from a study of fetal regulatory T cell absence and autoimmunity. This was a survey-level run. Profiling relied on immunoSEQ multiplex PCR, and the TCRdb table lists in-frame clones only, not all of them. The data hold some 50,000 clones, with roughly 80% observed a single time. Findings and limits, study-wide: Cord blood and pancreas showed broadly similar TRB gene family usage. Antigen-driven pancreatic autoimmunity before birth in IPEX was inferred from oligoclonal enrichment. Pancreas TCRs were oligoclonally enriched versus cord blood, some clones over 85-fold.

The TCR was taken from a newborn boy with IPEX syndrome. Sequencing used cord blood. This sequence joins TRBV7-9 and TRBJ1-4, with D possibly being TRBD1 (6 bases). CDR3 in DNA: TGTGCCAGCAGCCGGGGGGGCCGAAGTGAAAAACTGTTTTTT. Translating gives CASSRGGRSEKLFF.